Each of the 29 T cell receptor beta chains below was sequenced from the same sample in a study of shared clonotypes between healthy human individuals. Assay: immunoSEQ multiplex PCR; the TCRdb copy retains only in-frame clones and omits some. The sample shows approximately 940,000 clones, 76% of them seen only once. Specimen: memory CD4+ T cells sorted from blood. Regarding subset: CD45RA-negative fraction. These receptor sequences come from a man aged 18-30 years in good health.

With respect to this clone: Other DNA variants within this sample encode the same CDR3. The V call is TRBV18, the J call TRBJ2-2, with D uncertain. Germline lookup yields CDR1 KGHSH and CDR2 LQKENI. CDR3 length equals 16 residues. The V gene lost 2 bases and the J gene lost 0 bases, with 10 bases spanning the gap. CDR3 DNA sequence: TGTGCCAGCTCACCATCCCAGAGAACGAACACCGGGGAGCTGTTTTTT. Protein: CASSPSQRTNTGELFF.

The rearrangement uses TRBV30 and TRBJ1-2; D may be TRBD1 (6 bases). CDR3 length: 12 amino acids. The V gene's germline CDR1 is GTSNPN and CDR2 SVGIG (reference sequence). Trimming left V 5 bases short and J 4 bases short, with 11 bases between. The CDR3 DNA is TGTGCCTGGGCCAGGGGAATCTATGGCTACACCTTC. Residues: CAWARGIYGYTF.

The chain combines TRBV7-8 with TRBJ2-5; a possible D gene is TRBD2 (7 bases). The CDR3 length is 14 residues. Trimming took 8 bases from V and 5 from J, leaving 18 bases between them. CDR1 is SGHVS and CDR2 is FQNEAQ in the germline V gene. The CDR3 loop reads CASAQEGGPETQYF. CDR3 nucleotides: TGTGCCAGCGCACAGGAGGGGGGGCCGGAGACCCAGTACTTC.

V gene TRBV5-1 combines with J gene TRBJ2-1; 8 bases map to TRBD2. The CDR3 spans 12 residues. Germline CDR1 and CDR2: SGHRS and YFSETQ. V lost 4 bases to trimming and J lost 8 bases; unmatched junction nucleotides: 2. The CDR3: CASSREGDEQFF. The DNA for the CDR3 is TGCGCCAGCAGCCGGGAGGGGGATGAGCAGTTCTTC.

The table lists this clone with a few counts. Other DNA sequences in the same sample also yield this CDR3. The chain links TRBV5-1 to TRBJ1-4, with D perhaps matching TRBD1 (5 bases). Deletions cut 0 bases from V and 5 bases from J, with 5 bases between. CDR1 and CDR2 (germline): SGHRS, YFSETQ. The CDR3 length is 13 residues. Here the CDR3 DNA reads TGCGCCAGCAGCTTGGGGACAAATGAAAAACTGTTTTTT. It translates to CASSLGTNEKLFF.

This clone was seen a few times. V usage is TRBV6-1 and J usage is TRBJ2-5; 8 positions match TRBD2. The CDR3 is 15 amino acids. The ends lost 2 bases at V and 7 bases at J; junction bases unmatched: 9. Germline CDR1 reads MNHNS; CDR2 reads SASEGT. The CDR3 DNA reads TGTGCCAGCAGTGAAACTAGCGGCCAGCTAGGGACCCAGTACTTC. Residues: CASSETSGQLGTQYF.

This chain joins TRBV5-4 and TRBJ2-3, with TRBD1 matching 7 bases. J lost 1 base, V lost 5 bases, and 4 bases had no gene match. The CDR3 has 14 residues. The germline V gene encodes CDR1 SGHNT and CDR2 YYREEE (reference sequence). The CDR3, as DNA: TGTGCCAGCAGTTACACAGGGGGCACAGATACGCAGTATTTT. It translates to CASSYTGGTDTQYF.

This chain links TRBV15 with TRBJ2-5; 8 bases map to TRBD2. This CDR3 comprises 15 residues. V gave up 3 bases and J gave up 4 bases; unmatched junction bases: 7. Germline lookup yields CDR1 LNHNV and CDR2 YYDKDF (reference sequence). The CDR3 sequence is CATSRSGLAPETQYF. The CDR3 DNA reads TGTGCCACCAGCAGGTCAGGACTAGCTCCAGAGACCCAGTACTTC.

V gene TRBV12-2 combines with J gene TRBJ2-1; the table names TRBD2, a call not compared with the DNA. TRBV12-2 is reported as a pseudogene. The CDR3 runs to 16 residues. This CDR3 reads CASPRRIADSYNEQFF. Here the CDR3 DNA reads TGTGCAAGTCCCCGCCGGATAGCGGACTCCTACAATGAGCAGTTCTTC.

This clone occurred a few times. V usage is TRBV30 and J usage is TRBJ1-1; maybe TRBD1 (5 bases). The CDR3 runs to 14 residues. CDR1 GTSNPN and CDR2 SVGIG come from the germline V gene (reference sequence). V gave up 4 bases and J gave up 5 bases, with 17 bases separating them. As DNA, the CDR3 is TGTGCCTGGACCCCCACGGGAAGGGGAACTGAAGCTTTCTTT. Residues: CAWTPTGRGTEAFF.

This chain connects TRBV10-3 to TRBJ2-7; D not resolved. The CDR3 runs 14 residues. The germline gives CDR1 ENHRY, CDR2 SYGVKD. Trimming took off 6 bases at V and 4 bases at J, with 16 bases between the two ends. This CDR3 reads CAIRDGTDKYEQYF. The CDR3 DNA sequence: TGTGCCATCAGAGACGGTACGGATAAATACGAGCAGTACTTC.

V and J are TRBV2 and TRBJ2-5; possibly TRBD2 for D (7 bases). With 6 bases removed from V and 4 bases from J, the gap between germline ends came to 18 bases. Per the germline V gene, CDR1 is SNHLY and CDR2 is FYNNEI. The CDR3 extends over 15 amino acids. The CDR3 is CASSTEGGRTETQYF. The CDR3 coding sequence is TGTGCCAGCAGCACCGAGGGGGGGCGGACAGAGACCCAGTACTTC.

This chain uses TRBV6-5 with TRBJ2-5; D not certain. Trimming took off 5 bases at V and 5 bases at J, with 9 bases between the two ends. The CDR3 contains 12 residues. In germline, CDR1 is MNHEY, CDR2 SVGAGI. The CDR3 DNA reads TGTGCCAGCAGTCCGACCGGGGAGACCCAGTACTTC. Amino acids: CASSPTGETQYF.

This chain connects TRBV29-1 to TRBJ1-1; no firm D call. The CDR3 is made up of 13 amino acids. Germline CDR1 reads SQVTM; CDR2 reads ANQGSEA. V lost 4 bases, J lost 3 bases, and 12 bases lay in between. The CDR3 sequence is CSVGWREDTEAFF. In DNA, the CDR3 is TGCAGCGTTGGGTGGAGGGAGGACACTGAAGCTTTCTTT. Supplemented by reference TRBV29-1 and TRBJ1-1, the full variable domain reads SAVISQKPSRDICQRGTSLTIQCQVDSQVTMMFWYRQQPGQSLTLIATANQGSEATYESGFVIDKFPISRPNLTFSTLTVSNMSPEDSSIYLCSVGWREDTEAFFGQGTRLTVV.

CDR3: CASSLTAGYGYTF. DNA for the CDR3: TGTGCCAGCAGTTTAACGGCGGGTTATGGCTACACCTTC. This chain uses TRBV27 with TRBJ1-2, with D uncertain. Germline V CDR1 and CDR2: MNHEY, SMNVEV (reference sequence). CDR3 length: 13 residues. Trimming removed 2 bases from V and 5 bases from J, with 9 bases in between.

V usage is TRBV29-1 and J usage is TRBJ1-1; D call uncertain. V was cut by 4 bases and J by 2 bases, with 11 bases left in between. The CDR3 contains 13 residues. Germline V gives CDR1 SQVTM, CDR2 ANQGSEA. For the CDR3, the DNA is TGCAGCGTTGCCCTGACCGGAAACACTGAAGCTTTCTTT. The encoded protein is CSVALTGNTEAFF.

Only a few counts were recorded for this clone. The chain joins TRBV10-1 to TRBJ2-4; 9 bases align to TRBD1. Germline trimming cut 2 bases from V and 6 bases from J; bases unmatched to any gene: 5. The CDR3 extends over 15 amino acids. Looked up from germline, CDR1 is WNHNN and CDR2 is SYGVQD (reference sequence). The CDR3 DNA sequence: TGCGCCAGCAGTGAGATAACAGGGGGCGGAAACATTCAGTACTTC. Translating it yields CASSEITGGGNIQYF.

The chain couples TRBV6-5 to TRBJ1-2, with D maybe TRBD1 (5 bases). From germline, CDR1 is MNHEY and CDR2 SVGAGI. The CDR3 totals 13 residues. V was shortened by 8 bases and J by 5 bases, with 15 bases between the two germline ends. Written as DNA, the CDR3 is TGTGCCAGCTTCCCACCGGCAGGGTATGGCTACACCTTC. This translates into CASFPPAGYGYTF.

The J gene is TRBJ2-7, the V gene TRBV28, with 10 bases that match TRBD1. The germline CDR1 and CDR2 sequences are MDHEN and SYDVKM. Trimming removed 4 bases from V and 3 bases from J; junction bases left unmatched: 6. CDR3 length: 15 amino acids. CDR3 loop: CASSSYGTGDYEQYF. The CDR3 DNA reads TGTGCCAGCAGTTCTTACGGGACAGGGGACTACGAGCAGTACTTC.

The chain combines TRBV11-2 with TRBJ2-1; the match to TRBD2 covers 8 bases. The CDR3 is 14 amino acids. With 5 bases clipped from V and 9 bases from J, the junction kept 9 bases outside the gene matches. Germline CDR1 reads SGHAT; CDR2 reads FQNNGV. CDR3 residues: CASSRGAGGGEQFF. In nucleotides, the CDR3 is TGTGCCAGCAGCCGCGGGGCGGGGGGTGGTGAGCAGTTCTTC.

The chain uses TRBV5-4 and TRBJ1-1; D not certain. This CDR3 comprises 15 residues. V was trimmed by 0 bases and J by 1 base, leaving 10 bases between them. CDR1 is SGHNT, CDR2 YYREEE, per germline (reference sequence). DNA of the CDR3: TGTGCCAGCAGCTTGGCTTCCACCCAGAACACTGAAGCTTTCTTT. This sequence encodes CASSLASTQNTEAFF. The full variable domain, its missing parts supplied by reference TRBV5-4 and TRBJ1-1, is ETGVTQSPTHLIKTRGQQVTLRCSSQSGHNTVSWYQQALGQGPQFIFQYYREEENGRGNFPPRFSGLQFPNYSSELNVNALELDDSALYLCASSLASTQNTEAFFGQGTRLTVV.

The gene calls are TRBV10-3 and TRBJ2-5; the D gene could be TRBD1 or TRBD2 (5 bases each). The germline V and J ends were trimmed by 5 bases and 8 bases, with 21 bases remaining between them. Germline assignment: CDR1 ENHRY and CDR2 SYGVKD. The CDR3 spans 15 residues. CDR3 sequence (DNA): TGTGCCATCAGTACCCAGAGCGTGCTTGGGGGAACCCAGTACTTC. Translation gives CAISTQSVLGGTQYF.

This chain connects TRBV5-1 to TRBJ2-7; TRBD2 might be the D (6 bases). The V and J ends lost 6 bases and 2 bases respectively, with 15 bases between them. Germline CDR1 is SGHRS and CDR2 is YFSETQ. The CDR3 runs 14 residues. The CDR3 DNA is TGCGCCAGCACGTGGCAGGAGGGCGCCTACGAGCAGTACTTC. Its protein product is CASTWQEGAYEQYF. The full variable domain, in which reference TRBV5-1 and TRBJ2-7 provide the parts outside the CDR3, is KAGVTQTPRYLIKTRGQQVTLSCSPISGHRSVSWYQQTPGQGLQFLFEYFSETQRNKGNFPGRFSGRQFSNSRSEMNVSTLELGDSALYLCASTWQEGAYEQYFGPGTRLTVT.

This clone was found once. V gene TRBV7-2 combines with J gene TRBJ1-6, with D possibly being TRBD1 (6 bases). Germline-derived CDR1 and CDR2 are SGHTA and FQGNSA. The V end was cut by 1 base, the J end by 8 bases, with 12 bases between. The CDR3 consists of 15 residues. The chain's CDR3 is CASSLVQGSDSPLHF. The CDR3 coding sequence is TGTGCCAGCAGCTTAGTACAGGGAAGTGATTCACCCCTCCACTTT.

The chain employs TRBV30 and TRBJ1-4; D is uncertain. CDR3 length: 13 amino acids. The V end was cut by 1 base, the J end by 8 bases, with 11 bases between. Germline V gene sequence: CDR1 GTSNPN, CDR2 SVGIG (reference sequence). CDR3 region: CAWSGGYGEKLFF. CDR3 in DNA: TGTGCCTGGAGTGGGGGATACGGGGAAAAACTGTTTTTT.

The rearrangement links TRBV7-2 to TRBJ2-5; TRBD2 matches 11 bases. Germline assignment: CDR1 SGHTA and CDR2 FQGNSA. Trimming took 6 bases from V and 3 from J; bases not matched to a gene: 3. This CDR3 spans 14 amino acids. CDR3: CASRKLAGEETQYF. DNA of the CDR3: TGTGCCAGCAGGAAACTAGCGGGGGAAGAGACCCAGTACTTC. Using reference TRBV7-2 and TRBJ2-5 for the parts outside the CDR3, the full variable domain is GAGVSQSPSNKVTEKGKDVELRCDPISGHTALYWYRQSLGQGLEFLIYFQGNSAPDKSGLPSDRFSAERTGGSVSTLTIQRTQQEDSAVYLCASRKLAGEETQYFGPGTRLLVL.

The CDR3 coding sequence is TGTGCCAGCAGCTTATTGAGCGAGCAGTACTTC. Its protein product is CASSLLSEQYF. The chain is built from TRBV5-6 and TRBJ2-7; no clear D. Germline V gene data show CDR1 as SGHDT and CDR2 as YYEEEE. Trimming removed 2 bases from V and 6 bases from J, with 6 bases in between. The CDR3 sequence is 11 residues long.

This clone was seen more than once but under ten times. This chain links TRBV30 with TRBJ2-2; D gene uncertain. This CDR3 spans 12 amino acids. V was cut by 2 bases and J by 4 bases, with 5 bases left in between. CDR1 GTSNPN and CDR2 SVGIG come from the germline V gene (reference sequence). The CDR3: CAWSRVTGELFF. Written as DNA, the CDR3 is TGTGCCTGGAGTCGAGTCACCGGGGAGCTGTTTTTT.

The V and J genes are TRBV9 and TRBJ2-3; D is perhaps TRBD2 (5 bases). Trimming removed 4 bases from V and 3 bases from J, with 18 bases in between. The CDR3 sequence is 16 residues long. Germline loops: CDR1 SGDLS, CDR2 YYNGEE. The chain's CDR3 is CASSPRPSPRTDTQYF. In nucleotides, the CDR3 is TGTGCCAGCAGCCCTCGACCTAGCCCCCGGACAGATACGCAGTATTTT.